This T cell receptor beta chain was profiled in a study of PD-1 blockade in mismatch repair-deficient tumors. TCR sequencing covered a few patients who responded to pembrolizumab. The CDR3 is 14 amino acids. CDR1 and CDR2 from the germline V gene are SEHNR and FQNEAQ (reference sequence). The trim removed 3 bases at V and 3 bases at J, leaving 3 bases unmatched. Sequencing was performed with immunoSEQ multiplex PCR; in TCRdb, only in-frame clones are kept and a portion is missing. Found here are approximately 130,000 clones, about 88% of them singletons; the top ten hold 13%. The sequences come from peripheral blood, collected 44 weeks after starting pembrolizumab. The chain links TRBV7-9 to TRBJ2-7; TRBD1 matches at 9 bases. The clonotype was recovered from an adult with mismatch repair-deficient cancer. Here the CDR3 DNA reads TGTGCCAGCAGCTTGTCGGGACAGGGCTACGAGCAGTACTTC. Its protein is CASSLSGQGYEQYF.